The TCR beta chain described here comes from a study of Graves' ophthalmopathy and Graves' hyperthyroidism. The J segment lost 5 bases and the V segment lost 5 bases, leaving 9 bases of the junction unmatched. The CDR3 has 15 amino acids. CDR1 and CDR2 (germline): SGHAT, FQNNGV. The TCR beta CDR3 regions underwent amplification from RNA transcripts. An initial RT-PCR round employing HTBI primers preceded a second-round multiplex PCR. MiXCR, applied by TCRdb to the multiplex PCR reads, yields one record per CDR3 protein. The sample shows around 400,000 distinct CDR3 sequences, under 25% of them seen only once. General study points: Prediction of ophthalmopathy progression reached roughly 70% sensitivity and about 72% specificity. A classifier, a 13-signature model, separated ophthalmopathy from stable hyperthyroidism with about 88% sensitivity and approximately 80% specificity.

This clonotype was observed many times. The antigen is undetermined. The V gene is TRBV11-2, the J gene TRBJ2-5; 9 bases agree with TRBD1. The sequencing sample was made of peripheral blood. The receptor was isolated from a woman under 30 with stable Graves' hyperthyroidism. In nucleotides, the CDR3 is TGTGCCAGCAGCACGGGACAGGGTAGGATGGAGACCCAGTACTTC. Protein: CASSTGQGRMETQYF.